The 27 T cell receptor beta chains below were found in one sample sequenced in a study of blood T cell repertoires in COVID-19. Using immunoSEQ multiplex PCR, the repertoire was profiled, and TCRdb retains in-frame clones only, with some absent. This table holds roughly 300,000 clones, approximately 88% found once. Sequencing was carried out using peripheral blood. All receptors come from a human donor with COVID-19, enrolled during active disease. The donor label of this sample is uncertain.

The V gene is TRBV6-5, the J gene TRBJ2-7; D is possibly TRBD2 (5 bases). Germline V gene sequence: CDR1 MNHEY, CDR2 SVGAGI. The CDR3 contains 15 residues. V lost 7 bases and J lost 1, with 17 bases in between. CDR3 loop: CASIPLGIASYEQYF. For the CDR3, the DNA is TGTGCCAGCATACCCTTGGGGATAGCGTCCTACGAGCAGTACTTC.

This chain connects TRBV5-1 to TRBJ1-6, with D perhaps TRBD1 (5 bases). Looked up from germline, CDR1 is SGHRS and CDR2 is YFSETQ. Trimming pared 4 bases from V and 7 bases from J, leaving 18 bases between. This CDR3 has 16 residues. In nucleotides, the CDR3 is TGCGCCAGCAGCCGCGACCTAGGGGTAGTAAATTCACCCCTCCACTTT. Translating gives CASSRDLGVVNSPLHF.

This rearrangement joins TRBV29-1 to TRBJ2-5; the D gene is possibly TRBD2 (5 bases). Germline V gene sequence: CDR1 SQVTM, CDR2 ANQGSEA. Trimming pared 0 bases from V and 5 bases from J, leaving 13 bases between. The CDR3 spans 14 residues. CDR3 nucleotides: TGCAGCGTTGAAGACAGAGGGAATGTGGAGACCCAGTACTTC. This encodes CSVEDRGNVETQYF.

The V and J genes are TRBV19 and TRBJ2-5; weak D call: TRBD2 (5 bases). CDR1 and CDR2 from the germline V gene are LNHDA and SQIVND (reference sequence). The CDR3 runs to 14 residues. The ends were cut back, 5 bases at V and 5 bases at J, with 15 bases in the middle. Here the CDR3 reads CASSSSIPRETQYF. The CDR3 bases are TGTGCCAGTAGTTCTAGCATTCCAAGGGAGACCCAGTACTTC.

CDR3 sequence: CAWLGVSYNEQFF. Here the CDR3 DNA reads TGTGCCTGGCTAGGAGTCTCCTACAATGAGCAGTTCTTC. V and J are TRBV30 and TRBJ2-1; D is unresolved. CDR1 is GTSNPN and CDR2 is SVGIG in the germline V gene (reference sequence). Trimming left V 5 bases short and J 0 bases short, with 8 bases between. CDR3 length: 13 amino acids. The full variable domain, completed using reference TRBV30 and TRBJ2-1, is SQTIHQWPATLVQPVGSPLSLECTVEGTSNPNLYWYRQAAGRGLQLLFYSVGIGQISSEVPQNLSASRPQDRQFILSSKKLLLSDSGFYLCAWLGVSYNEQFFGPGTRLTVL.

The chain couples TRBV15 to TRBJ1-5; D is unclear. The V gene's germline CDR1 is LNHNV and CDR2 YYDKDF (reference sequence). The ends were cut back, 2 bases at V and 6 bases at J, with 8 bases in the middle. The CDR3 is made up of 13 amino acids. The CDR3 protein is CATSRPRRQPQHF. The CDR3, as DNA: TGTGCCACCAGCAGACCTAGACGTCAGCCCCAGCATTTT.

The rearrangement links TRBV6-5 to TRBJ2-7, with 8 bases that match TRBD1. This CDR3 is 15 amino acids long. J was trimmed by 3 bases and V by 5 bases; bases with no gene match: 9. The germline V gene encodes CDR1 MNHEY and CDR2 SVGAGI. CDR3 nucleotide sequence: TGTGCCAGCAGTAAAACGGGACAGGAAATCTACGAGCAGTACTTC. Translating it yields CASSKTGQEIYEQYF.

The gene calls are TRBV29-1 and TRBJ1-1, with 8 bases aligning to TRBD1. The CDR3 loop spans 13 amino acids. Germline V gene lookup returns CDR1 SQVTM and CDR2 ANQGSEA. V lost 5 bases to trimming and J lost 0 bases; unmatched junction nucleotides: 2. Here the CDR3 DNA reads TGCAGCGTTCAGGGGGCCATGAACACTGAAGCTTTCTTT. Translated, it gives CSVQGAMNTEAFF.

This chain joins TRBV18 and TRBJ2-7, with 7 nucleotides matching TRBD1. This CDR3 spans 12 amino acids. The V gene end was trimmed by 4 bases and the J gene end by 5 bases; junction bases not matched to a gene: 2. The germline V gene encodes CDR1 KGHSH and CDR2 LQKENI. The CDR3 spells CASSLDRNEQYF. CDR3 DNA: TGTGCCAGCTCACTGGACAGGAACGAGCAGTACTTC.

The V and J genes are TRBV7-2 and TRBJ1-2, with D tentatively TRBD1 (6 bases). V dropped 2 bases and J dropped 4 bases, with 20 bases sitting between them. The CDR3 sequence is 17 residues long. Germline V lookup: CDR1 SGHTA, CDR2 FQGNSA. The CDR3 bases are TGTGCCAGCAGCTTAAAGGACAGACAGAAAGGGGTCTATGGCTACACCTTC. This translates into CASSLKDRQKGVYGYTF.

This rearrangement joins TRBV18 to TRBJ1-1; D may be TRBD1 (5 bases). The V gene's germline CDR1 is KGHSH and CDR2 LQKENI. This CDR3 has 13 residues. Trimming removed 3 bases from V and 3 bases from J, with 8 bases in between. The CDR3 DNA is TGTGCCAGCTCACCGGACATCGACACTGAAGCTTTCTTT. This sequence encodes CASSPDIDTEAFF. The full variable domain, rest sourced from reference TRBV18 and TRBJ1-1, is NAGVMQNPRHLVRRRGQEARLRCSPMKGHSHVYWYRQLPEEGLKFMVYLQKENIIDESGMPKERFSAEFPKEGPSILRIQQVVRGDSAAYFCASSPDIDTEAFFGQGTRLTVV.

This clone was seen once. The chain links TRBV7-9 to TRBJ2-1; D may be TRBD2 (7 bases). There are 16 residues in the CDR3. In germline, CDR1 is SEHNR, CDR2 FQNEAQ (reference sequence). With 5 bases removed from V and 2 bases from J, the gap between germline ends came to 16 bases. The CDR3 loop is CASSPSRGAAYNEQFF. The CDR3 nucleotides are TGTGCCAGCAGCCCCTCCCGGGGGGCCGCCTACAATGAGCAGTTCTTC. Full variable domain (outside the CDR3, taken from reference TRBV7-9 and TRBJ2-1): DTGVSQNPRHKITKRGQNVTFRCDPISEHNRLYWYRQTLGQGPEFLTYFQNEAQLEKSRLLSDRFSAERPKGSFSTLEIQRTEQGDSAMYLCASSPSRGAAYNEQFFGPGTRLTVL.

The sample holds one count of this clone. The CDR3 protein is CASSKYSGLAGETQYF. CDR3 nucleotides: TGTGCCAGCAGCAAATATTCGGGACTAGCCGGAGAGACCCAGTACTTC. V usage is TRBV11-1 and J usage is TRBJ2-5, with 9 nucleotides matching TRBD2. This CDR3 has 16 residues. Germline-derived CDR1 and CDR2 are SGHAT and FQDESV (reference sequence). V lost 5 bases and J lost 4; bases outside the gene matches: 11.

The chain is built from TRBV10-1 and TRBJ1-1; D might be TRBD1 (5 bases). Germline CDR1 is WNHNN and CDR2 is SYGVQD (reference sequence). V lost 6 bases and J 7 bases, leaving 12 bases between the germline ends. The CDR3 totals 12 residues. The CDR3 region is CASSEPGLEAFF. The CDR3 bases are TGCGCCAGCAGCGAGCCAGGGCTTGAAGCTTTCTTT.

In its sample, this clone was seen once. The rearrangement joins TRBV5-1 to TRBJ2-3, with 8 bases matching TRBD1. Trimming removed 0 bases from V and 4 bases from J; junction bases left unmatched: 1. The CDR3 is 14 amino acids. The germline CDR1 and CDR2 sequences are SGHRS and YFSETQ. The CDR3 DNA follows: TGCGCCAGCAGCTTGGCGACAGGGGCAGATACGCAGTATTTT. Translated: CASSLATGADTQYF.

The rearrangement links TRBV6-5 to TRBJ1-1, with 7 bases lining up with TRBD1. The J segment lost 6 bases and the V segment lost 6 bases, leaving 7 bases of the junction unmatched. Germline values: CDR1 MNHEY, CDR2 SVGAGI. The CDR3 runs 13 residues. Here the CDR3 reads CASRPTGNPEAFF. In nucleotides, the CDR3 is TGTGCCAGCAGACCGACAGGGAATCCTGAAGCTTTCTTT.

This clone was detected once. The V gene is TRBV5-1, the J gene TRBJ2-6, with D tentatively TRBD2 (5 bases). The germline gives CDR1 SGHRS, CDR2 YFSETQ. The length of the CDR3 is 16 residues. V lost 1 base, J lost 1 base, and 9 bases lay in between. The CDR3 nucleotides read TGCGCCAGCAGCTTGCGGGGTGGATCTGGGGCCAACGTCCTGACTTTC. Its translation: CASSLRGGSGANVLTF. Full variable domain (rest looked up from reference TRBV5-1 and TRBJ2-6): KAGVTQTPRYLIKTRGQQVTLSCSPISGHRSVSWYQQTPGQGLQFLFEYFSETQRNKGNFPGRFSGRQFSNSRSEMNVSTLELGDSALYLCASSLRGGSGANVLTFGAGSRLTVL.

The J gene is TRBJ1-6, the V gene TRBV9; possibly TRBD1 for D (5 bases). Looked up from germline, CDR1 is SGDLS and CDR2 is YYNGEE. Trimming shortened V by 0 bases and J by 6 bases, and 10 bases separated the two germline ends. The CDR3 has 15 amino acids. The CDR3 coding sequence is TGTGCCAGCAGCGTAGACCCAGGGTTTAATTCACCCCTCCACTTT. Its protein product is CASSVDPGFNSPLHF. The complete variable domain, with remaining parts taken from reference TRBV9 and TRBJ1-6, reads DSGVTQTPKHLITATGQRVTLRCSPRSGDLSVYWYQQSLDQGLQFLIQYYNGEERAKGNILERFSAQQFPDLHSELNLSSLELGDSALYFCASSVDPGFNSPLHFGNGTRLTVT.

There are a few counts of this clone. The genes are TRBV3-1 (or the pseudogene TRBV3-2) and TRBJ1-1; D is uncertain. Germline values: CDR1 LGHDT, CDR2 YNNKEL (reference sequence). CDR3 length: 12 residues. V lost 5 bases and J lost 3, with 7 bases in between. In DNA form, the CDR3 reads TGTGCCAGCAGCACGGTGGACACTGAAGCTTTCTTT. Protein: CASSTVDTEAFF.

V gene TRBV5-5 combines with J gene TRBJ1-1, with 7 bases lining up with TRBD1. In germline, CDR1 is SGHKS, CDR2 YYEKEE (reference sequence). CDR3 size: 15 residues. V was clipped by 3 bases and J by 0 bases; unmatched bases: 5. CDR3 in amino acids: CASSSMTGMNTEAFF. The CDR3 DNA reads TGTGCCAGCAGCTCTATGACAGGGATGAACACTGAAGCTTTCTTT.

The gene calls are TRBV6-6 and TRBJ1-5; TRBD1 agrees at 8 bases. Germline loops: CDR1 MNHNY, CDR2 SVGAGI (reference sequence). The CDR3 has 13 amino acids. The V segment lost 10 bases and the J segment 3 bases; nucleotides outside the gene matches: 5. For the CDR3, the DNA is TGTGCCACGGACAGGGACGTCAATCAGCCCCAGCATTTT. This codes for CATDRDVNQPQHF.

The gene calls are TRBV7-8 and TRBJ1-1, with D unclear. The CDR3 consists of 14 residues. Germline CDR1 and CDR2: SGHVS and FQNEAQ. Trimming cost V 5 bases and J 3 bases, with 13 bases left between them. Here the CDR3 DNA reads TGTGCCAGCAGCCTCCCCGGTCTGGACACTGAAGCTTTCTTT. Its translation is CASSLPGLDTEAFF.

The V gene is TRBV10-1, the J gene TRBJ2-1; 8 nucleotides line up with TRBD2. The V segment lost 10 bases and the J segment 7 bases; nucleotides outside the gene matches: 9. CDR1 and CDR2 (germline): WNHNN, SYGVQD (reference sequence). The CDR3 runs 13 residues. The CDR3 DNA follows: TGCGCCACCTCCAGCGGGAGTGGGAATGAGCAGTTCTTC. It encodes CATSSGSGNEQFF.

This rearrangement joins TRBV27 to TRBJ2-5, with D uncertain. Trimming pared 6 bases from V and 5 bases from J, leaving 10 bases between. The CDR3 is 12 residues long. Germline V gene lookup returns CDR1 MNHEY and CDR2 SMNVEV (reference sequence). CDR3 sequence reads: CASSPSGETQYF. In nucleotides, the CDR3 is TGTGCCAGCAGCCCTTCCGGGGAGACCCAGTACTTC.

The CDR3 is CASSVGLAGAYNEQFF. The CDR3 nucleotides read TGTGCCAGCAGTGTGGGACTAGCGGGCGCCTACAATGAGCAGTTCTTC. V and J are TRBV27 and TRBJ2-1, with TRBD2 matching 12 bases. The CDR3 has 16 amino acids. Germline CDR1 is MNHEY and CDR2 is SMNVEV (reference sequence). J was trimmed by 2 bases and V by 5 bases; bases with no gene match: 4.

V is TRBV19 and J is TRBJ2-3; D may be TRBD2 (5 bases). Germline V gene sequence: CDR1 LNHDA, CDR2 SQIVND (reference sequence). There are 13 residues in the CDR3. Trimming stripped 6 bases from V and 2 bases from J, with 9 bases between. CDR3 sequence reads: CASSAGHTDTQYF. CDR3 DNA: TGTGCCAGTAGCGCGGGCCACACAGATACGCAGTATTTT.

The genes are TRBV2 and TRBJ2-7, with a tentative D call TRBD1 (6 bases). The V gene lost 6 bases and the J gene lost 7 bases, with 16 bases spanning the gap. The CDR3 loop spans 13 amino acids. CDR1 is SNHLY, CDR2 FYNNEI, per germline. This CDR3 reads CASRTRGEGEQYF. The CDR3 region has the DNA TGTGCCAGCAGAACCAGGGGTGAGGGGGAGCAGTACTTC.